The clone carrying this T cell receptor (beta chain) came up once. The junction departs from germline at one end; a sequencing error may be responsible. TCRdb called the PCR reads again in MiXCR, with one record for every CDR3 protein. The sample shows about 23,000 distinct CDR3 sequences, 52% of them seen only once. The data are from a study of CD4 and CD8 cells across lung adenocarcinoma regions. This CDR3 region has 15 residues. Germline CDR1 reads SGHTA; CDR2 reads FQGNSA. Localized lung adenocarcinoma, a non-small cell lung cancer, affected the donors. The specimen was CD4+ T cells from the center of a lung tumor. The rearrangement joins TRBV7-2 to TRBJ2-5; D is possibly TRBD1 (6 bases). The receptor was derived from a male donor with lung adenocarcinoma. The CD4 and CD8 labels of this study may be unreliable. The CDR3, as DNA: TGTGCCGCGAGCCCAGGGGACCGAGACCCAGAGACGCAGTACTTT. This translates into CAASPGDRDPETQYF. The variable domain in full, completed from reference TRBV7-2 and TRBJ2-5, reads GAGVSQSPSNKVTEKGKDVELRCDPISGHTALYWYRQSLGQGLEFLIYFQGNSAPDKSGLPSDRFSAERTGGSVSTLTIQRTQQEDSAVYLCAASPGDRDPETQYFGPGTRLLVL.